One sample yielded the 20 T cell receptor beta chains listed below, sequenced in a study of blood T cell repertoires in COVID-19. Some clones are missing from TCRdb's copy, which holds only in-frame ones; the method was immunoSEQ multiplex PCR. The sample consists of some 170,000 clones, around 83% of them appearing once. The specimen sequenced was PBMCs or T cells enriched from blood (not recorded which). The receptors here all came from a middle-aged man who had recovered from COVID-19.

V and J are TRBV13 and TRBJ2-3; D is perhaps TRBD1 (6 bases). The germline V and J ends were trimmed by 1 base and 4 bases, with 15 bases remaining between them. Germline values: CDR1 PRHDT, CDR2 FYEKMQ (reference sequence). CDR3 length equals 16 residues. The CDR3 coding sequence is TGTGCCAGCAGCTTAGTAGCCAGGGGTGGCGCAGATACGCAGTATTTT. Its translation: CASSLVARGGADTQYF.

The chain joins TRBV5-6 to TRBJ2-2, with TRBD1 identical over 7 bases. Germline CDR1 is SGHDT and CDR2 is YYEEEE. This CDR3 contains 13 residues. The junction had 2 bases not matched to a gene; V was cut back by 4 bases and J by 5 bases. CDR3 protein: CASSGTATGELFF. CDR3 coding DNA: TGTGCCAGCAGCGGGACAGCAACCGGGGAGCTGTTTTTT.

V gene TRBV10-1 combines with J gene TRBJ2-2; D perhaps matches TRBD2 (6 bases). The CDR3 extends over 14 amino acids. The V end lost 4 bases, the J end lost 7 bases, and 13 bases lay between the germline ends. Per germline, CDR1 WNHNN and CDR2 SYGVQD (reference sequence). The chain's CDR3 is CASSVAGLGGELFF. The CDR3 DNA reads TGCGCCAGCAGTGTGGCGGGGTTAGGCGGGGAGCTGTTTTTT.

The V call is TRBV24-1, the J call TRBJ2-4; D remains unclear. CDR1 is KGHDR and CDR2 is SFDVKD in the germline V gene. This CDR3 is built from 16 residues. The V end was cut by 4 bases, the J end by 0 bases, with 12 bases between. CDR3 region: CATSDAGPLAKNIQYF. The CDR3 DNA reads TGTGCCACCAGTGACGCAGGCCCATTAGCCAAAAACATTCAGTACTTC.

The chain couples TRBV27 to TRBJ1-4, with a tentative D call TRBD1 (6 bases). The CDR3 is made up of 14 amino acids. The ends were cut back, 8 bases at V and 8 bases at J, with 18 bases in the middle. The V gene's germline CDR1 is MNHEY and CDR2 SMNVEV (reference sequence). In DNA, the CDR3 is TGTGCCAGCGGAATCCAGGGGACGCGGGAAAAACTGTTTTTT. Translating gives CASGIQGTREKLFF.

The V gene is TRBV2, the J gene TRBJ2-1; D remains ambiguous. Per the germline V gene, CDR1 is SNHLY and CDR2 is FYNNEI. V was trimmed by 7 bases and J by 0 bases, leaving 7 bases between them. This CDR3 is built from 13 residues. In DNA form, the CDR3 reads TGTGCCAGCACTAGGAGCTCCTACAATGAGCAGTTCTTC. It encodes CASTRSSYNEQFF.

This clone turned up a few times. The same CDR3 also results from other DNA sequences found in this sample. The rearrangement joins TRBV11-2 to TRBJ1-2, with 7 positions matching TRBD1. This CDR3 region has 13 residues. CDR1 and CDR2 from the germline V gene are SGHAT and FQNNGV. Germline trimming cut 5 bases from V and 2 bases from J; bases unmatched to any gene: 2. The CDR3 here is CASSPTGNYGYTF. For the CDR3, the DNA is TGTGCCAGCAGCCCGACAGGGAACTATGGCTACACCTTC.

The chain is built from TRBV10-1 and TRBJ2-7; D call uncertain. This CDR3 comprises 15 residues. CDR1 and CDR2 from the germline V gene are WNHNN and SYGVQD (reference sequence). V dropped 0 bases and J dropped 2 bases, with 11 bases sitting between them. The chain's CDR3 is CASSESIQSAYEQYF. As DNA, the CDR3 is TGCGCCAGCAGTGAGTCCATCCAATCGGCCTACGAGCAGTACTTC.

In this sample, this clone turned up a few times. CDR3 sequence reads: CSVGLGFNEQFF. CDR3 DNA sequence: TGCAGCGTAGGACTGGGGTTCAATGAGCAGTTCTTC. V usage is TRBV29-1 and J usage is TRBJ2-1; the D gene is possibly TRBD2 (5 bases). Trimming left V 6 bases short and J 6 bases short, with 12 bases between. Germline V CDR1 and CDR2: SQVTM, ANQGSEA. The CDR3 extends over 12 amino acids.

The chain couples TRBV7-8 to TRBJ2-7; 9 bases line up with TRBD1. This CDR3 spans 16 amino acids. Trimming took 5 bases from V and 3 from J; bases not matched to a gene: 11. Germline V CDR1 and CDR2: SGHVS, FQNEAQ. CDR3 DNA: TGTGCCAGCAGCCTAGTGGCATGGGGACAGGGCTACGAGCAGTACTTC. It is translated as CASSLVAWGQGYEQYF.

Only one count was recorded for this clone. This sequence joins TRBV20-1 and TRBJ2-3; no clear D gene. This CDR3 contains 11 residues. Germline CDR1 reads DFQATT; CDR2 reads SNEGSKA (reference sequence). CDR3 in DNA: TGCAGCTTGAGATCCACAGATACGCAGTATTTT. Translating it yields CSLRSTDTQYF.

V is TRBV2 and J is TRBJ2-5, with 7 nucleotides matching TRBD2. Germline V CDR1 and CDR2: SNHLY, FYNNEI. The ends lost 8 bases at V and 3 bases at J; junction bases unmatched: 6. This CDR3 is built from 13 residues. The CDR3 region is CASGRSGEETQYF. CDR3 bases: TGTGCCAGCGGTCGGAGCGGGGAAGAGACCCAGTACTTC.

The V call is TRBV30, the J call TRBJ1-3, with 9 bases fitting TRBD1. The V gene's germline CDR1 is GTSNPN and CDR2 SVGIG (reference sequence). V lost 3 bases to trimming and J lost 1 base; unmatched junction nucleotides: 10. The CDR3 consists of 17 residues. The CDR3 reads CAWRPDRGSFSGNTIYF. CDR3 DNA: TGTGCCTGGAGACCCGACAGGGGGAGTTTTTCTGGAAACACCATATATTTT.

The chain combines TRBV4-1 with TRBJ2-5; tentatively, D is TRBD2 (6 bases). CDR3 length: 16 residues. V lost 1 base and J lost 5, with 17 bases in between. The germline CDR1 and CDR2 sequences are MGHRA and YSYEKL. Here the CDR3 reads CASSQAASAPGETQYF. CDR3 sequence (DNA): TGCGCCAGCAGCCAAGCGGCTAGCGCTCCGGGGGAGACCCAGTACTTC.

This chain links TRBV6-5 with TRBJ1-5; 9 bases match TRBD1. The CDR3 loop spans 15 amino acids. Germline V gene data show CDR1 as MNHEY and CDR2 as SVGAGI. V lost 4 bases to trimming and J lost 6 bases; unmatched junction nucleotides: 7. Here the CDR3 reads CASSSNRGLGQPQHF. The CDR3 DNA follows: TGTGCCAGCAGTTCGAACAGGGGGCTGGGTCAGCCCCAGCATTTT.

The chain carries TRBV29-1 and TRBJ1-1, with D possibly TRBD1 on 5 matching bases. The CDR3 is 13 amino acids. V lost 4 bases to trimming and J lost 6 bases, with 15 bases between them. Germline-derived CDR1 and CDR2 are SQVTM and ANQGSEA. The CDR3 sequence: CSVGVGGDSEAFF. DNA for the CDR3: TGCAGCGTTGGGGTCGGGGGTGATTCTGAAGCTTTCTTT.

This CDR3 is CASSITLDSSSYEQYF. The CDR3 DNA follows: TGTGCCAGTAGTATAACTCTTGACTCTAGCTCCTACGAGCAGTACTTC. V and J are TRBV19 and TRBJ2-7; no reliable D call. Trimming pared 2 bases from V and 0 bases from J, leaving 14 bases between. Germline V gives CDR1 LNHDA, CDR2 SQIVND (reference sequence). The CDR3 loop spans 16 amino acids.

In this sample, this clone turned up once. This chain connects TRBV19 to TRBJ1-4; 9 bases map to TRBD1. With 7 bases clipped from V and 11 bases from J, the junction kept 14 bases outside the gene matches. The CDR3 length is 15 residues. Germline lookup yields CDR1 LNHDA and CDR2 SQIVND (reference sequence). CDR3 DNA sequence: TGTGCCAGTACCGCCGGGACAGGGTTTCGGGGGAAACTGTTTTTT. Amino acid sequence: CASTAGTGFRGKLFF.

The chain combines TRBV11-2 with TRBJ1-6, with a possible D match to TRBD1 (5 bases). With 2 bases removed from V and 3 bases from J, the gap between germline ends came to 8 bases. CDR3 length equals 15 residues. From germline, CDR1 is SGHAT and CDR2 FQNNGV. As DNA, the CDR3 is TGTGCCAGCAGCTTAATTCAGGGCTATAATTCACCCCTCCACTTT. Translated, it gives CASSLIQGYNSPLHF.

With respect to this clone: The same CDR3 can be traced to other DNA sequences in this sample. This sequence joins TRBV6-1 and TRBJ2-7, with D tentatively TRBD1 (5 bases). Trimming took off 3 bases at V and 1 base at J, with 7 bases between the two ends. The length of the CDR3 is 13 residues. Germline assignment: CDR1 MNHNS and CDR2 SASEGT. The CDR3 bases are TGTGCCAGCAGTGAGGGGCTATCCTACGAGCAGTACTTC. Its translation is CASSEGLSYEQYF.